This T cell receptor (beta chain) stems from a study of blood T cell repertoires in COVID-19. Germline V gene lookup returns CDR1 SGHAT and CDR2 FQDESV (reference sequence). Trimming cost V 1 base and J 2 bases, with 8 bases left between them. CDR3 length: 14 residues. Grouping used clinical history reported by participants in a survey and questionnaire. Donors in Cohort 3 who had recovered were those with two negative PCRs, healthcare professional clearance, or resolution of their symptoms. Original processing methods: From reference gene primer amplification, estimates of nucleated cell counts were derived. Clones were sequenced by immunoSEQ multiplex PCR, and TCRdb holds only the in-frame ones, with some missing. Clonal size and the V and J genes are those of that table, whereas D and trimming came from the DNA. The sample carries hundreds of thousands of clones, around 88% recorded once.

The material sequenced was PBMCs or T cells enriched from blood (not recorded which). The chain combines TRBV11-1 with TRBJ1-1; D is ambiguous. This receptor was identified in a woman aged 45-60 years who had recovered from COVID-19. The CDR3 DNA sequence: TGTGCCAGCAGCTTAGTGGACTTAAACACTGAAGCTTTCTTT. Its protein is CASSLVDLNTEAFF.